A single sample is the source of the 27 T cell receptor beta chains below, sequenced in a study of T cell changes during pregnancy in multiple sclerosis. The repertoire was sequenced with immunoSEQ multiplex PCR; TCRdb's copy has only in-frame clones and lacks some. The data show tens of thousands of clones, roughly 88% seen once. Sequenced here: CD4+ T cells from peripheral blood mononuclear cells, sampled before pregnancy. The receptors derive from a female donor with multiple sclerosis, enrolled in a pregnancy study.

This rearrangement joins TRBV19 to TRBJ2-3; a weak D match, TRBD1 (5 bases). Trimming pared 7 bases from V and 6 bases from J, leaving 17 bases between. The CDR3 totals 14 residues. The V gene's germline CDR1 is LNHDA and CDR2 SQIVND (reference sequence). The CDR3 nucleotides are TGTGCCAGTATGACAGTGAAGGTCGGGGATACGCAGTATTTT. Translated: CASMTVKVGDTQYF.

The CDR3 nucleotides are TGCGCCAGCAGCGAGATGCGGACAGGGGGATTGGGGGCTAATGAAAAACTGTTTTTT. Its protein product is CASSEMRTGGLGANEKLFF. This rearrangement joins TRBV5-1 to TRBJ1-4; TRBD1 matches at 10 bases. V lost 4 bases to trimming and J lost 3 bases; unmatched junction nucleotides: 15. This CDR3 is 19 amino acids long. CDR1 is SGHRS, CDR2 YFSETQ, per germline.

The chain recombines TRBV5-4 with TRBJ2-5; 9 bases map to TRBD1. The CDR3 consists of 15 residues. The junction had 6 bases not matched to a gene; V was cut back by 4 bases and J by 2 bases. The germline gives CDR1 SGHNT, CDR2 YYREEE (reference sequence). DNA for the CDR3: TGTGCCAGCAGCGCCGGGACAGGGACTCAAGAGACCCAGTACTTC. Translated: CASSAGTGTQETQYF.

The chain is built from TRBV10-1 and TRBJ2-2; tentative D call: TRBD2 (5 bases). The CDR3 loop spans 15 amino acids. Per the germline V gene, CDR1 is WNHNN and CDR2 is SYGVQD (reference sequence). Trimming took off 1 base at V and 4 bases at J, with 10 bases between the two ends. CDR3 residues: CASSEYSGPTGELFF. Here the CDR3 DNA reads TGCGCCAGCAGTGAGTACAGCGGACCCACCGGGGAGCTGTTTTTT.

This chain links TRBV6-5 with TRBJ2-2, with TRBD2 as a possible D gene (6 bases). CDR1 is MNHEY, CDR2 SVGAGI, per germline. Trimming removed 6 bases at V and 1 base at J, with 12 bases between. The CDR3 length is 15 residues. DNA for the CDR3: TGTGCCAGCAGGCCTATCGGGAGGAACACCGGGGAGCTGTTTTTT. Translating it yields CASRPIGRNTGELFF.

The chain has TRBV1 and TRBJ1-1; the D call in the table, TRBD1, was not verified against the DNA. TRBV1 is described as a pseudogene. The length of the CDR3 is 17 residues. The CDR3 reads CTSSQKVQAGGFTEAFF. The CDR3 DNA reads TGCACCAGCAGCCAAAAAGTCCAGGCAGGGGGCTTCACTGAAGCTTTCTTT.

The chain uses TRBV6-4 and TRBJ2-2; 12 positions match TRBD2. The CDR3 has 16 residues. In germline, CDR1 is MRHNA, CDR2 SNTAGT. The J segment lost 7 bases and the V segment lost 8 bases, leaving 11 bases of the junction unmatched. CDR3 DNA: TGTGCCAGCCAGCGGACTAGCGGGAAAGGTATCGGGGAGCTGTTTTTT. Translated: CASQRTSGKGIGELFF.

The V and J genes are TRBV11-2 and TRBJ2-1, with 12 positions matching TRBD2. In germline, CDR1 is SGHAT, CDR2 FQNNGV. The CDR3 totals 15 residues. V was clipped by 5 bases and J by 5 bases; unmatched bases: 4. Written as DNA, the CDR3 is TGTGCCAGCAGCCTGACTAGCGGGAGCCACAATGAGCAGTTCTTC. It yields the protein CASSLTSGSHNEQFF.

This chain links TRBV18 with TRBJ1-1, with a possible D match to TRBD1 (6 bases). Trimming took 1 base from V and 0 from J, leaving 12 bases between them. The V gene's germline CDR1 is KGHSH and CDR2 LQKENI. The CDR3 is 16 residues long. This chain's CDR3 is CASSPRIDRLNTEAFF. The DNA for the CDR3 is TGTGCCAGCTCACCACGGATTGACAGGCTGAACACTGAAGCTTTCTTT.

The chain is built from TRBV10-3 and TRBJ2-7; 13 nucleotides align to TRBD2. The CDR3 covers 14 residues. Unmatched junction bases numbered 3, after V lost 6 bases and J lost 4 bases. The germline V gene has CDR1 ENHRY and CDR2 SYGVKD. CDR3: CAIRGTSGTYEQYF. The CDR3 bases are TGTGCCATCAGGGGGACTAGCGGGACTTACGAGCAGTACTTC.

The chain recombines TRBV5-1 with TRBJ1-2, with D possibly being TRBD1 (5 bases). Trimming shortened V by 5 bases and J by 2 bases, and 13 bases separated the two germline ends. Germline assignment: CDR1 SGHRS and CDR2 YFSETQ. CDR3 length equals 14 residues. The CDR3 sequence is CASSPDRVNYGYTF. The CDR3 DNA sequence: TGCGCCAGCAGTCCCGACAGAGTAAACTATGGCTACACCTTC.

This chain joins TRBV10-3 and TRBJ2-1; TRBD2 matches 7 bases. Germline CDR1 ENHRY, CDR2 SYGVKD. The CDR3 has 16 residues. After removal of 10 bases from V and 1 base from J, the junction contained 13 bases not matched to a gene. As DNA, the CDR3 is TGTGCCACCGAAGCGGGAACTGTTACTTCCTACAATGAGCAGTTCTTC. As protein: CATEAGTVTSYNEQFF.

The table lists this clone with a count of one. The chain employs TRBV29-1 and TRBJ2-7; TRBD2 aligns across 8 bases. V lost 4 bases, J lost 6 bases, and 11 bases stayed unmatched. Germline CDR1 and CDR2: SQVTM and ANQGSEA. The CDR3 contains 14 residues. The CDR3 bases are TGCAGCGTTGGGGCGGGGGGCGGTCCTCTCGAGCAGTACTTC. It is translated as CSVGAGGGPLEQYF.

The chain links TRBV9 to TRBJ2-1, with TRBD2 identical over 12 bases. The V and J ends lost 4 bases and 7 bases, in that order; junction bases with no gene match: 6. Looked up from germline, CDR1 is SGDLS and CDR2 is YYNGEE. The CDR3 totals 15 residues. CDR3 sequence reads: CASSPSGRAENEQFF. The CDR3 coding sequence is TGTGCCAGCAGCCCTAGCGGGAGGGCCGAGAATGAGCAGTTCTTC.

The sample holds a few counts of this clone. DNA for the CDR3: TGTGCCAGCAGCTCCGACAGGAACACTGAAGCTTTCTTT. Protein: CASSSDRNTEAFF. The chain is built from TRBV13 and TRBJ1-1, with D possibly TRBD1 on 5 matching bases. Germline CDR1 reads PRHDT; CDR2 reads FYEKMQ (reference sequence). The CDR3 loop spans 13 amino acids. The V and J ends lost 4 bases and 1 base respectively, with 7 bases between them.

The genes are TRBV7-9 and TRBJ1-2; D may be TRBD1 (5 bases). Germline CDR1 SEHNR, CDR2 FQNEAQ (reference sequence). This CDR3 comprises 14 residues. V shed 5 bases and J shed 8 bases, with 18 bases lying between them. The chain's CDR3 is CASSHVSSRAGYTF. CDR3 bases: TGTGCCAGCAGCCACGTTAGTTCCAGGGCAGGCTACACCTTC.

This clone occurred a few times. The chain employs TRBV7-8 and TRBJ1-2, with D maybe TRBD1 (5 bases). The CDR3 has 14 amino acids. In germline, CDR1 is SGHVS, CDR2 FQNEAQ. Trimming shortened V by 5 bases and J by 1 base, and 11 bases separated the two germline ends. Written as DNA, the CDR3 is TGTGCCAGCAGCGCTACGACAGTTAACTATGGCTACACCTTC. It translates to CASSATTVNYGYTF.

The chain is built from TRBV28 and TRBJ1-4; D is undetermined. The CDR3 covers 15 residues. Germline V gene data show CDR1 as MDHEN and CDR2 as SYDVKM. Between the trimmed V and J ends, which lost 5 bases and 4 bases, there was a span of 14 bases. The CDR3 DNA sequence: TGTGCCAGCAGTACCTCGGTCCTACTTAATGAAAAACTGTTTTTT. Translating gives CASSTSVLLNEKLFF.

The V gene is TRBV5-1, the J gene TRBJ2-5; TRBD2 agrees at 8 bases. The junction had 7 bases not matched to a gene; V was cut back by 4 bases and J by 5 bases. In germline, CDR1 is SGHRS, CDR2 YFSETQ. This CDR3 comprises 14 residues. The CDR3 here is CASSRGLDGETQYF. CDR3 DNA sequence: TGCGCCAGCAGCCGGGGACTAGACGGGGAGACCCAGTACTTC.

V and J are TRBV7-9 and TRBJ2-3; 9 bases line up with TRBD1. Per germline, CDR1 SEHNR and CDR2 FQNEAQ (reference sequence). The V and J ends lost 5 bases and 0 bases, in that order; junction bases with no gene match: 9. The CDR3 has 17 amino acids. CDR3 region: CASSGTGSFRSTDTQYF. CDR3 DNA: TGTGCCAGCAGCGGGACAGGGTCGTTCAGGAGCACAGATACGCAGTATTTT.

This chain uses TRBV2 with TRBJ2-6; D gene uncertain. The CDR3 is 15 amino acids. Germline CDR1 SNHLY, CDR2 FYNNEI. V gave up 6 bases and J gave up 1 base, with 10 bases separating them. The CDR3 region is CASSPLQSGANVLTF. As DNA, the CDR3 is TGTGCCAGCAGCCCCCTGCAGTCTGGGGCCAACGTCCTGACTTTC.

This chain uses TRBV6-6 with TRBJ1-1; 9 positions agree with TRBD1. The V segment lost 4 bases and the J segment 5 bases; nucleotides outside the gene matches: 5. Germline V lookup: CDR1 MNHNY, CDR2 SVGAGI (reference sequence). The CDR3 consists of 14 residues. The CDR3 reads CASSSGTGRTEAFF. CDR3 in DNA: TGTGCCAGCAGTTCTGGGACAGGGAGGACTGAAGCTTTCTTT.

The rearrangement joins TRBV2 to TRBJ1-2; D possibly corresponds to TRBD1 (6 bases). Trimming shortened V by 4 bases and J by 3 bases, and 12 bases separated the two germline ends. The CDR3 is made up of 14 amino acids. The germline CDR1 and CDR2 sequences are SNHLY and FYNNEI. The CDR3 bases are TGTGCCAGCAGTGTCTCGACAGGCGACTATGGCTACACCTTC. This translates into CASSVSTGDYGYTF.

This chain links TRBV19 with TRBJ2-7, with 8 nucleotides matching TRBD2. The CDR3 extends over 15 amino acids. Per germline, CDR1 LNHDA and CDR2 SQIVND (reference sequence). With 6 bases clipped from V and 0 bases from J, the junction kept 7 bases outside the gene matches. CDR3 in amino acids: CASRSTGGSSYEQYF. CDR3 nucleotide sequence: TGTGCCAGTAGATCTACGGGGGGGAGCTCCTACGAGCAGTACTTC.

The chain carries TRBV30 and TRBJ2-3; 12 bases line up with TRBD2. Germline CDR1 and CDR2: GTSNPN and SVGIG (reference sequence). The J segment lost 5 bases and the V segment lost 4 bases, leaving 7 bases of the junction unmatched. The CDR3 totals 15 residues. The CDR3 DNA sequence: TGTGCCTGGACTCGACTAGCGGGAGAAGTAGATACGCAGTATTTT. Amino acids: CAWTRLAGEVDTQYF.

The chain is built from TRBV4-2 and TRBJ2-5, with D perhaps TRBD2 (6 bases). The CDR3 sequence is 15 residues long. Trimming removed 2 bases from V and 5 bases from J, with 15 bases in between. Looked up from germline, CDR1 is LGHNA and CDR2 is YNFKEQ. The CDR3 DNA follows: TGTGCCAGCAGCCAATCTCCTAGCCGGGGGGAGACCCAGTACTTC. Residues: CASSQSPSRGETQYF.

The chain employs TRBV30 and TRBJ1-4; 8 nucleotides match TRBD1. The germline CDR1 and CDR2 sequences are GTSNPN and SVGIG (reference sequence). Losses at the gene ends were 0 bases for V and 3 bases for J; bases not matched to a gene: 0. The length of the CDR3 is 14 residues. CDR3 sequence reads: CAWSVQGANEKLFF. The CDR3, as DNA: TGTGCCTGGAGTGTACAGGGGGCTAATGAAAAACTGTTTTTT. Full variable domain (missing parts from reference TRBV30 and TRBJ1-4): SQTIHQWPATLVQPVGSPLSLECTVEGTSNPNLYWYRQAAGRGLQLLFYSVGIGQISSEVPQNLSASRPQDRQFILSSKKLLLSDSGFYLCAWSVQGANEKLFFGSGTQLSVL.